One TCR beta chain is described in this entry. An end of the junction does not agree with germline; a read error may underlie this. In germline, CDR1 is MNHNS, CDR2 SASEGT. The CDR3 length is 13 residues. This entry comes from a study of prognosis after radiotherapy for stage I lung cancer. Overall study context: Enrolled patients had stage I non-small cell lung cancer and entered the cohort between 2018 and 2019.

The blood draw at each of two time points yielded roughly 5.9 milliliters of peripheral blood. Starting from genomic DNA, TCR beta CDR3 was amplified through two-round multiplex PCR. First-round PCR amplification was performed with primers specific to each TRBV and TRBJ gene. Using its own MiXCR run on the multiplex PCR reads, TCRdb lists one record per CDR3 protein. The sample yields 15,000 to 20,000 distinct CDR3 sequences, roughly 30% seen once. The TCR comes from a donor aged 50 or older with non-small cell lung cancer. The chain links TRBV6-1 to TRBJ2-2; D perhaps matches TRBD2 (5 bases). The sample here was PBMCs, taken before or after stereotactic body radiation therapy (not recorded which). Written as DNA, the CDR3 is TGTGCCAGCAGTAACAGACAAACCGGGGATCTGTTTTTT. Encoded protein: CASSNRQTGDLFF.